This paragraph covers one T cell receptor (beta chain) sequence. A much bigger clone sits one base away, suggesting this may be a read error. The data belong to a study of CD8+CD57+ T cells in acquired aplastic anemia. CD8+CD57+ cell expansion, shown by flow cytometry, had occurred in the patients selected for sequencing. For CDR3 and TCR beta VDJ profiling, genomic DNA was the template used. TCRdb ran MiXCR on the reads and lists one entry per CDR3 protein. The repertoire holds 80,000 or so distinct CDR3 sequences, with under 80% as singletons. The specimen was sorted CD4+, CD8+, or CD8+CD57+ T cells (not recorded which) from PBMCs. This sequence originates from a human donor with aplastic anemia.

This CDR3 is CASSVRGETQYF. The CDR3 DNA sequence: TGTGCCAGCAGCGTAAGGGGAGAGACCCAGTACTTC. The V call is TRBV9, the J call TRBJ2-5; D might be TRBD1 (5 bases). The CDR3 runs 12 residues. Deletions cut 1 base from V and 4 bases from J, with 5 bases between. The V gene's germline CDR1 is SGDLS and CDR2 YYNGEE.